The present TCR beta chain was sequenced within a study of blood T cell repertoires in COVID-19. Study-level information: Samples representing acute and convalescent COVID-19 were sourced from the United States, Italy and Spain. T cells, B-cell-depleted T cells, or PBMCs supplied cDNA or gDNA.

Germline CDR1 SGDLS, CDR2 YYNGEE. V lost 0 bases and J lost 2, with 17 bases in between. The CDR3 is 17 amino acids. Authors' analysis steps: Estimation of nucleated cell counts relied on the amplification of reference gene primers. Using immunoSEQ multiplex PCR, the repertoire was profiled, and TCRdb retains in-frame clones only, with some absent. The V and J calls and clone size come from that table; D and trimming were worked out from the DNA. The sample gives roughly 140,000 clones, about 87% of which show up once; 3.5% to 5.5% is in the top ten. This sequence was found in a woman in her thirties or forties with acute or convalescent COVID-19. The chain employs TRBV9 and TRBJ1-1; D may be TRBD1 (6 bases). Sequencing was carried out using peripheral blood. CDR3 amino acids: CASSVAGQGSPNTEAFF. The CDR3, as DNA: TGTGCCAGCAGCGTAGCTGGGCAGGGGTCACCCAACACTGAAGCTTTCTTT. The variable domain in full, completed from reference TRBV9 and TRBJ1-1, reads DSGVTQTPKHLITATGQRVTLRCSPRSGDLSVYWYQQSLDQGLQFLIQYYNGEERAKGNILERFSAQQFPDLHSELNLSSLELGDSALYFCASSVAGQGSPNTEAFFGQGTRLTVV.